This TCR beta chain was obtained from a study of blood T cell repertoires in COVID-19. The wider study: Material from acute and convalescent COVID-19 was sourced from the United States, Italy and Spain. In each case, the material was cDNA or gDNA derived from T cells, B-cell-depleted T cells, or PBMCs.

In the authors' workflow: Amplifying reference gene primers gave estimates of nucleated cell counts. Sequenced by immunoSEQ multiplex PCR; TCRdb stores in-frame clones only, minus some. That table gives V, J and clone size, and the DNA gave D and trimming. Of tens of thousands of clones listed, roughly 89% are singletons. The CDR3 is made up of 14 amino acids. Between the trimmed V and J ends, which lost 3 bases and 2 bases, there was a span of 5 bases. CDR1 is MNHEY and CDR2 is SMNVEV in the germline V gene (reference sequence). This clone was counted a few times. The rearrangement joins TRBV27 to TRBJ2-6; D is undetermined. The TCR sequence derives from a man in his forties or fifties with acute or convalescent COVID-19. Sequenced input: peripheral blood. The CDR3, as DNA: TGTGCCAGCAGTTTTGGCCCTGGGGCCAACGTCCTGACTTTC. The encoded protein is CASSFGPGANVLTF.